A selection of T cell receptor beta chains follows, all from one sample in a study of blood T cell repertoires in COVID-19. Produced via immunoSEQ multiplex PCR; TCRdb's table is partial and in-frame only. The sample contains around 140,000 clones, about 89% of which appear only once. The specimen was PBMCs or T cells enriched from blood (not recorded which). The source is a man aged 60 to 75 who had recovered from COVID-19. CDR3s include the opening cysteine and the closing phenylalanine or tryptophan. The D gene is left open where the match is weak. Expanded clones are given a class, and other clones once, few, many or no size at all.

>TRBV10-3|-|TRBD1|TRBJ1-1
TGTGCCATCAGTCCCCAGGGGGAGAACACTGAAGCTTTCTTT
CAISPQGENTEAFF
>TRBV27|-|-|TRBJ1-6
TGTGCCAGCAGTTACGGCAGGGTCCAAAGGGTAGGGAATTCACCCCTCCACTTT
CASSYGRVQRVGNSPLHF
>TRBV27|-|-|TRBJ2-1
TGTGCCAGCAGTTCCGTGTATGAGCAGTTCTTC
CASSSVYEQFF
>TRBV29-1|-|TRBD1|TRBJ2-7
TGCAGCGTTTACAGGGGGACGACCGAGCAGTACTTC
CSVYRGTTEQYF
>TRBV9|-|-|TRBJ1-4
TGTGCCAGCAGCGCCGACAGTGAAAAACTGTTTTTT
CASSADSEKLFF
>TRBV20-1|once|-|TRBJ1-5
TGCAGTGCTAGAGTTTACGGGACATGGCATTTT
CSARVYGTWHF
>TRBV4-2|-|TRBD2|TRBJ2-7
TGTGCCAGCAGCGCCTGGGGGGGAGACGCGGAGCAGTACTTC
CASSAWGGDAEQYF
>TRBV18|-|-|TRBJ2-3
TGTGCCAGCTCACCCTCCCGCACAGATACGCAGTATTTT
CASSPSRTDTQYF
>TRBV15|-|-|TRBJ1-6
TGTGCCACCAGCAGAGAGAGGGATTTTAGTTCACCCCTCCACTTT
CATSRERDFSSPLHF
>TRBV11-3|-|-|TRBJ2-7
TGTGCCAGCACCTTTCAGGGAAAAGTCTACGAGCAGTACTTC
CASTFQGKVYEQYF
>TRBV4-1|-|TRBD1|TRBJ1-2
TGCGCCAGCAGCCAGGACAGGGCGACTAACTATGGCTACACCTTC
CASSQDRATNYGYTF
>TRBV9|-|-|TRBJ1-2
TGTGCCAGCAGCGTAGCTACGGGTTCTTCTAACTATGGCTACACCTTC
CASSVATGSSNYGYTF
>TRBV20-1|once|-|TRBJ1-2
TGCACTCTCAGGGATTATGGCTACACCTTC
CTLRDYGYTF
>TRBV19|few|TRBD1|TRBJ1-6
TGTGCCAGTAGTCCGGACAGGGGGAGAGGTAATTCACCCCTCCACTTT
CASSPDRGRGNSPLHF
>TRBV19|-|-|TRBJ1-2
TGTGCCAGTAGTTCCCGACAGTCTGAAGGCTATGGCTACACCTTC
CASSSRQSEGYGYTF
>TRBV18|-|-|TRBJ2-5
TGTGCCAGCTCACCTCTAGACCAAGAGACCCAGTACTTC
CASSPLDQETQYF
>TRBV29-1|-|-|TRBJ1-1
TGCAGCGTGAACAGGGATGGCACTGAAGCTTTCTTT
CSVNRDGTEAFF
>TRBV24-1|-|TRBD2|TRBJ2-3
TGTGCCACCAGTGAACAGACTAGCGGGAGCACAGATACGCAGTATTTT
CATSEQTSGSTDTQYF
>TRBV7-6|-|TRBD1|TRBJ2-3
TGTGCCAGCAGCTACCGGACAGGGTCAGATACGCAGTATTTT
CASSYRTGSDTQYF
>TRBV6-5|-|-|TRBJ1-6
TGTGCCAGCACTCAAACAAACAGTTCACCCCTCCACTTT
CASTQTNSSPLHF
>TRBV4-1|-|-|TRBJ2-5
TGCGCCAGCAGCCCCTCGATGGGAGCGATACAAGAGACCCAGTACTTC
CASSPSMGAIQETQYF
>TRBV10-3|-|TRBD2|TRBJ2-5
TGTGCCATCAGTAGCGGGGGGGCCGGCCAAGAGACCCAGTACTTC
CAISSGGAGQETQYF
>TRBV4-1|-|-|TRBJ1-5
TGCGCCAGCAGCCCGGGGGGCAATCAGCCCCAGCATTTT
CASSPGGNQPQHF
>TRBV19|-|TRBD1|TRBJ1-5
TGTGCCAGTAGTCCAACCGATTCGGGACAGTATAGCAATCAGCCCCAGCATTTT
CASSPTDSGQYSNQPQHF
>TRBV10-1|-|-|TRBJ1-1
TGCGCCAGCAGTGTAAGCGTTGACACTGAAGCTTTCTTT
CASSVSVDTEAFF
>TRBV5-1|-|TRBD1|TRBJ1-1
TGCGCCAGCAGCCCGACAGGGACCGAAGCTTTCTTT
CASSPTGTEAFF
>TRBV10-2|-|-|TRBJ1-3
TGCGCCAGCAGCCAACAGGGACGGGACACCATATATTTT
CASSQQGRDTIYF
>TRBV5-1|-|TRBD2|TRBJ2-5
TGCGCCAGCAGCTTGGCCTCAGCGGGACTGGGCCCGGAGACCCAGTACTTC
CASSLASAGLGPETQYF
>TRBV12-3/TRBV12-4|-|-|TRBJ1-1
TGTGCCAGCAGTTTAGCGCATCTATCAGCTTTCTTT
CASSLAHLSAFF
>TRBV19|once|-|TRBJ1-2
TGTGCCAGTACTAGAGCTAACTATGGCTACACCTTC
CASTRANYGYTF
>TRBV9|-|TRBD1|TRBJ1-1
TGTGCCAGCAGCACCTACGACAGGGGAGTTAAGTCTGAAGCTTTCTTT
CASSTYDRGVKSEAFF
>TRBV27|-|TRBD1|TRBJ1-1
TGTGCCAGCAGTGTCAACAGGGGAGTGGGGACTGAAGCTTTCTTT
CASSVNRGVGTEAFF
>TRBV9|-|-|TRBJ2-3
TGTGCCAGCAGCGTGACACAGAGCCTCACAGATACGCAGTATTTT
CASSVTQSLTDTQYF
>TRBV11-3|-|-|TRBJ2-5
TGTGCCAGCAGCTTAGGGCCCTTCAATGACCAGTACTTC
CASSLGPFNDQYF
>TRBV10-2|-|-|TRBJ2-1
TGCGCCAGCAGGGACTACCCCCTTGGGAATGAGCAGTTCTTC
CASRDYPLGNEQFF
>TRBV11-2|-|-|TRBJ1-2
TGTGCCAGCTCCAGGGGCGGGGGGAATGGCTACACCTTC
CASSRGGGNGYTF
>TRBV28|-|TRBD1|TRBJ1-5
TGTGCCAGCTTCGTCCCGGGACAGGGGGTACGGCATTTT
CASFVPGQGVRHF
>TRBV6-5|-|TRBD1|TRBJ1-2
TGTGCCAGCAACTTTGGACAGGGTGGTGGCTACACTTTC
CASNFGQGGGYTF
>TRBV28|-|TRBD2|TRBJ2-1
TGTGCCAGCAGAACAACCCCAGGGAGGGCACATGGGAATGAGCAGTTCTTC
CASRTTPGRAHGNEQFF
>TRBV2|-|TRBD1|TRBJ2-7
TGTGCCAGACAGGGACAGAACTCCTACGAGCAGTACTTC
CARQGQNSYEQYF
>TRBV3-1/TRBV3-2|-|-|TRBJ1-2
TGTGCCAGCAGCCAGAAGGGGCTCGCCTATGGCTACACCTTC
CASSQKGLAYGYTF
>TRBV6-5|-|TRBD1|TRBJ1-2
TGTGCCAGCAGACCCCCGGACAGGCGCGGCTATGGCTACACCTTC
CASRPPDRRGYGYTF
>TRBV7-3|-|TRBD1|TRBJ2-7
TGTGCCAGCAGCACCACCGGGACAGCCTACGAGCAGTACTTC
CASSTTGTAYEQYF
>TRBV29-1|few|TRBD1|TRBJ1-1
TGCAGCGTGTGGACAGGGTTGAACACTGAAGCTTTCTTT
CSVWTGLNTEAFF
>TRBV11-2|few|-|TRBJ1-4
TGTGCCAGCAGCTTAAACAGGGCGCGGAATGAAAAACTGTTTTTT
CASSLNRARNEKLFF
>TRBV4-1|-|-|TRBJ1-1
TGCGCCAGCAGCCAAGATAGAAAGACTGAAGCTTTCTTT
CASSQDRKTEAFF
>TRBV14|-|-|TRBJ1-5
TGTGCCAGCAGCAGGGGCGATCTTCTGGGTAGCAATCAGCCCCAGCATTTT
CASSRGDLLGSNQPQHF
>TRBV3-1/TRBV3-2|-|TRBD1|TRBJ2-1
TGTGCCAGCAGCCCAGGGACAGGGGCCGACGTGGAGCAGTTCTTC
CASSPGTGADVEQFF
>TRBV19|-|-|TRBJ1-5
TGTGCCAGTATGGGGGCGATCGGGGGCAATCAGCCCCAGCATTTT
CASMGAIGGNQPQHF
>TRBV5-1|-|-|TRBJ1-1
TGCGCCAGCAGCTTTGCGGGGTTCGACACTGAAGCTTTCTTT
CASSFAGFDTEAFF
>TRBV7-3|-|-|TRBJ2-4
TGTGCCAGCAGCAACCCGGGACTGGAAAACATTCAGTACTTC
CASSNPGLENIQYF
>TRBV18|-|TRBD2|TRBJ2-2
TGTGCCAGCTCAACTACTAGCGGTAACACCGGGGAGCTGTTTTTT
CASSTTSGNTGELFF
>TRBV19|-|-|TRBJ2-1
TGTGCCAGTAGTAAGACAGTTACCTACAATGAGCAGTTCTTC
CASSKTVTYNEQFF
>TRBV3-1/TRBV3-2|-|TRBD2|TRBJ2-2
TGTGCCAGCAGCGTCGGGGGGGCCATCGGGGAGCTGTTTTTT
CASSVGGAIGELFF
>TRBV28|-|-|TRBJ1-1
TGTGCCAGCAGGAGGAACACTGAAGCTTTCTTT
CASRRNTEAFF
>TRBV7-9|-|-|TRBJ2-7
TGTGCCAGCAGCCCGTCTCGGGAAATCTACGAGCAGTACTTC
CASSPSREIYEQYF
>TRBV27|-|-|TRBJ2-1
TGTGCCAGCAGTCACAACCCGTTCTCCTACAATGAGCAGTTCTTC
CASSHNPFSYNEQFF
>TRBV2|-|TRBD2|TRBJ2-1
TGTGCCAGCAGTGATACTAGCGGGAGGGCCAGATACAATGAGCAGTTCTTC
CASSDTSGRARYNEQFF
>TRBV6-4|-|-|TRBJ2-3
TGTGTCAGCAGTACCGGGACAACTAGCACAGATACGCAGTATTTT
CVSSTGTTSTDTQYF
>TRBV24-1|-|TRBD2|TRBJ2-1
TGTGCCACCAGTGATTTTAGGAACGCGGGAGACTACAATGAGCAGTTCTTC
CATSDFRNAGDYNEQFF